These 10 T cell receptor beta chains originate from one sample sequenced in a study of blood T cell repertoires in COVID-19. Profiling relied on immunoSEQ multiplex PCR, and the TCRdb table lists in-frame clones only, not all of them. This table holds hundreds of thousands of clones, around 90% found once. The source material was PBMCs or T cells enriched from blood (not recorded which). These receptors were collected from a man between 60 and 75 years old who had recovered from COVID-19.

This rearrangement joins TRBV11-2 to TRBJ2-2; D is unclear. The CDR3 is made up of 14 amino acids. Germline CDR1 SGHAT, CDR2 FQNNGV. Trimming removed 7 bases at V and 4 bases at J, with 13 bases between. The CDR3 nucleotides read TGTGCCAGCAAAAGAGGATTATCCACCGGGGAGCTGTTTTTT. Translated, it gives CASKRGLSTGELFF.

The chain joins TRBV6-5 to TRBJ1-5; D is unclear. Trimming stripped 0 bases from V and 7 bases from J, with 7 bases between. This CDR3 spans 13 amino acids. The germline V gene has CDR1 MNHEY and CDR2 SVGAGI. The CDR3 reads CASSYSSVQPQHF. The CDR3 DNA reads TGTGCCAGCAGTTACTCGTCCGTGCAGCCCCAGCATTTT.

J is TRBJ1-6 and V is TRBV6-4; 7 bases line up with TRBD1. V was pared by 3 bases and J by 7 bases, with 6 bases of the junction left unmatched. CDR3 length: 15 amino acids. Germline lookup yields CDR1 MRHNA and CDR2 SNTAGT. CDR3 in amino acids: CASSEQGLGNSPLHF. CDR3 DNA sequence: TGTGCCAGCAGTGAACAGGGGTTGGGAAATTCACCCCTCCACTTT.

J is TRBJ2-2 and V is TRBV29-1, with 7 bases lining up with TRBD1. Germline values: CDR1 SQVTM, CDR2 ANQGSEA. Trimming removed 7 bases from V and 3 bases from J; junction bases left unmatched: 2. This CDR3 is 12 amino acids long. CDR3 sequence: CSGDRDTGELFF. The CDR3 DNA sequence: TGCAGCGGAGACAGGGACACCGGGGAGCTGTTTTTT.

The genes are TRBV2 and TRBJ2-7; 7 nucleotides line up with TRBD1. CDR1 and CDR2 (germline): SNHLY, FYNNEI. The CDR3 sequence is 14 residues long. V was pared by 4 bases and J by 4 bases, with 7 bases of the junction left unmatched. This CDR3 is CASSGFRGSYEQYF. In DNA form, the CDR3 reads TGTGCCAGCAGTGGTTTCAGGGGGTCTTACGAGCAGTACTTC.

CDR3 amino acids: CATSELTGGGYIQYF. As DNA, the CDR3 is TGTGCCACCAGTGAACTGACAGGGGGCGGATACATTCAGTACTTC. The chain employs TRBV24-1 and TRBJ2-4, with TRBD1 matching 10 bases. Germline V gives CDR1 KGHDR, CDR2 SFDVKD. With V trimmed by 4 bases and J by 8 bases, 7 bases remained unmatched. This CDR3 comprises 15 residues.

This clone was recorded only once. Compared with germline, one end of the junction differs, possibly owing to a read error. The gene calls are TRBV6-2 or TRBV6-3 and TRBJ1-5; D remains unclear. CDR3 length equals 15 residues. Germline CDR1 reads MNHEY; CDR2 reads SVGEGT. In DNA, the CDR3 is TGTGCCACCAGTAGAGGGCTGACTCACAATCAGCCCCAGCATTTT. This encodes CATSRGLTHNQPQHF.

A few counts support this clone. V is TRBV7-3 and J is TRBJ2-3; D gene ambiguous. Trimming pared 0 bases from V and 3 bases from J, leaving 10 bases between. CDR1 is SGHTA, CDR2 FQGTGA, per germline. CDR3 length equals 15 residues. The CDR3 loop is CASSLTTGPTDTQYF. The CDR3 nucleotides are TGTGCCAGCAGCTTAACGACGGGTCCGACAGATACGCAGTATTTT.

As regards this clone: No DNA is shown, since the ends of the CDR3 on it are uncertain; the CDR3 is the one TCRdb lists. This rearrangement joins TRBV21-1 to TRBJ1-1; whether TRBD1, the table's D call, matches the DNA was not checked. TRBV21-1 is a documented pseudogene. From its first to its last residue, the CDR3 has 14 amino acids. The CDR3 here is CAILVGAGNTEAFF.

CDR3 sequence reads: CASSSLVSTYEQYF. In DNA form, the CDR3 reads TGTGCCAGTAGTTCCCTGGTAAGCACCTACGAGCAGTACTTC. V is TRBV19 and J is TRBJ2-7; D remains ambiguous. Germline values: CDR1 LNHDA, CDR2 SQIVND (reference sequence). The CDR3 contains 14 residues. The V gene lost 5 bases and the J gene lost 2 bases, with 13 bases spanning the gap. The full variable domain, completed using reference TRBV19 and TRBJ2-7, is DGGITQSPKYLFRKEGQNVTLSCEQNLNHDAMYWYRQDPGQGLRLIYYSQIVNDFQKGDIAEGYSVSREKKESFPLTVTSAQKNPTAFYLCASSSLVSTYEQYFGPGTRLTVT.